The 25 T cell receptor beta chains below all came from one sample that was sequenced in a study of PD-1 blockade in classical Hodgkin lymphoma. Each of the patients experienced relapse following autologous stem cell transplantation, and their brentuximab vedotin exposure differed. Sequencing was performed with immunoSEQ multiplex PCR; in TCRdb, only in-frame clones are kept and a portion is missing. The repertoire holds 95,000 to 100,000 clones, roughly 90% seen once, with under 8.5% in the top ten. The source was peripheral blood mononuclear cells (PBMCs), collected before the second cycle of nivolumab. These receptors were obtained from a human donor with classical Hodgkin lymphoma.

V and J are TRBV4-2 and TRBJ2-5, with D unclear. The J call may not be correct, given that the DNA end is closer to TRBJ2-7. The germline V gene has CDR1 LGHNA and CDR2 YNFKEQ. The CDR3 contains 15 residues. The CDR3 protein is CASSQGFESSYEQYF. DNA of the CDR3: TGTGCCAGCAGCCAAGGATTTGAGTCGTCCTACGAGCAGTACTTC.

CDR3: CAISAGTSGGYEQFF. The CDR3 DNA follows: TGTGCCATCAGTGCTGGGACTAGCGGGGGTTATGAGCAGTTCTTC. The chain recombines TRBV10-3 with TRBJ2-1, with 14 nucleotides matching TRBD2. The V gene end was trimmed by 4 bases and the J gene end by 8 bases; junction bases not matched to a gene: 4. The germline gives CDR1 ENHRY, CDR2 SYGVKD. This CDR3 is built from 15 residues.

This clone was seen a handful of times. The chain combines TRBV5-6 with TRBJ2-7, with TRBD1 matching over 11 bases. The CDR3 is 16 residues long. The germline V gene encodes CDR1 SGHDT and CDR2 YYEEEE. V gave up 5 bases and J gave up 2 bases; unmatched junction bases: 9. The CDR3: CASRSNRGQGAYEQYF. The CDR3 DNA is TGTGCCAGCAGGTCAAACCGGGGACAGGGGGCCTACGAGCAGTACTTC.

The chain has TRBV19 and TRBJ2-5; D may be TRBD2 (5 bases). V was clipped by 3 bases and J by 0 bases, with 8 bases between them. Per germline, CDR1 LNHDA and CDR2 SQIVND (reference sequence). The CDR3 is 14 residues long. The CDR3 loop is CASSMASYQETQYF. The CDR3 nucleotides are TGTGCCAGTAGTATGGCTAGCTACCAAGAGACCCAGTACTTC.

This chain joins TRBV2 and TRBJ1-4; the D gene is possibly TRBD1 (6 bases). Trimming took off 7 bases at V and 7 bases at J, with 16 bases between the two ends. The CDR3 loop spans 14 amino acids. Germline V gene data show CDR1 as SNHLY and CDR2 as FYNNEI. DNA of the CDR3: TGTGCCAGCATCTCTAACAGGGACTTTGAAAAACTGTTTTTT. Translation: CASISNRDFEKLFF.

The gene calls are TRBV6-6 and TRBJ1-5, with 9 positions matching TRBD1. V gave up 2 bases and J gave up 7 bases; unmatched junction bases: 6. CDR1 is MNHNY, CDR2 SVGAGI, per germline (reference sequence). This CDR3 has 15 amino acids. Here the CDR3 reads CASSYGGQGAQPQHF. The CDR3 nucleotides read TGTGCCAGCAGTTACGGGGGACAGGGTGCGCAGCCCCAGCATTTT.

This clone was counted between two and nine times. V and J are TRBV11-2 and TRBJ1-6; D might be TRBD1 (6 bases). The V end lost 2 bases, the J end lost 9 bases, and 14 bases lay between the germline ends. The CDR3 loop spans 15 amino acids. The germline CDR1 and CDR2 sequences are SGHAT and FQNNGV. CDR3 residues: CASSLLPGEGSPLHF. The CDR3 nucleotides read TGTGCCAGCAGCTTACTACCAGGGGAGGGTTCACCCCTCCACTTT. Supplemented by reference TRBV11-2 and TRBJ1-6, the full variable domain reads EAGVAQSPRYKIIEKRQSVAFWCNPISGHATLYWYQQILGQGPKLLIQFQNNGVVDDSQLPKDRFSAERLKGVDSTLKIQPAKLEDSAVYLCASSLLPGEGSPLHFGNGTRLTVT.

The chain employs TRBV7-6 and TRBJ2-7; 10 bases line up with TRBD2. The V gene end was trimmed by 1 base and the J gene end by 3 bases; junction bases not matched to a gene: 3. The CDR3 is 15 residues long. CDR1 and CDR2 (germline): SGHVS, FNYEAQ. Here the CDR3 reads CASSLEVAGGYEQYF. CDR3 coding DNA: TGTGCCAGCAGCTTAGAGGTAGCGGGGGGCTACGAGCAGTACTTC.

This chain uses TRBV6-5 with TRBJ1-5; D unresolved. Trimming pared 6 bases from V and 7 bases from J, leaving 13 bases between. Germline CDR1 MNHEY, CDR2 SVGAGI. The CDR3 extends over 13 amino acids. Here the CDR3 DNA reads TGTGCCAGCAGCCCGGACCTGGGGCAGCCCCAGCATTTT. As protein: CASSPDLGQPQHF.

The V call is TRBV19, the J call TRBJ2-5; TRBD1 might be the D (5 bases). The CDR3 extends over 14 amino acids. Trimming shortened V by 2 bases and J by 2 bases, and 9 bases separated the two germline ends. The germline gives CDR1 LNHDA, CDR2 SQIVND (reference sequence). The CDR3 is CASSISSGQETQYF. The CDR3 region has the DNA TGTGCCAGTAGTATATCCTCAGGGCAAGAGACCCAGTACTTC.

This clone was detected only a few times. The chain uses TRBV30 and TRBJ1-6; D gene unclear. Trimming pared 2 bases from V and 8 bases from J, leaving 4 bases between. CDR3 size: 11 residues. Germline CDR1 reads GTSNPN; CDR2 reads SVGIG (reference sequence). CDR3: CAWSRYSPLHF. CDR3 DNA: TGTGCCTGGAGTCGATATTCACCCCTCCACTTT.

The chain combines TRBV4-2 with TRBJ2-3; D may be TRBD1 (5 bases). The length of the CDR3 is 13 residues. V lost 1 base, J lost 13 bases, and 15 bases lay in between. CDR1 LGHNA and CDR2 YNFKEQ come from the germline V gene. CDR3 loop: CASSQASGIQKYF. CDR3 nucleotide sequence: TGTGCCAGCAGCCAAGCTTCAGGGATACAAAAGTATTTT.

V usage is TRBV30 and J usage is TRBJ1-5; TRBD1 might be the D (5 bases). CDR1 and CDR2 (germline): GTSNPN, SVGIG (reference sequence). This CDR3 is built from 15 residues. The germline V and J ends were trimmed by 5 bases and 6 bases, with 20 bases remaining between them. Written as DNA, the CDR3 is TGTGCCTGGGGGGGAACGGCGCACGATGGTCAGCCCCAGCATTTT. Translation gives CAWGGTAHDGQPQHF.

The chain has TRBV9 and TRBJ2-2; 7 bases line up with TRBD1. Germline CDR1 and CDR2: SGDLS and YYNGEE. The CDR3 loop spans 16 amino acids. V trimming: 4 bases; J trimming: 7 bases; junction bases outside the gene matches: 13. CDR3 sequence: CASSPLPGQALGELFF. Written as DNA, the CDR3 is TGTGCCAGCAGCCCTCTGCCCGGACAGGCTCTCGGGGAGCTGTTTTTT.

The gene calls are TRBV5-1 and TRBJ1-4, with D hard to call. This CDR3 spans 14 amino acids. V lost 0 bases and J 2 bases, leaving 5 bases between the germline ends. Germline CDR1 is SGHRS and CDR2 is YFSETQ. The CDR3 sequence is CASSLAGTNEKLFF. The CDR3 region has the DNA TGCGCCAGCAGCTTGGCTGGGACTAATGAAAAACTGTTTTTT.

This chain uses TRBV30 with TRBJ1-4; possibly TRBD1 for D (5 bases). Trimming shortened V by 4 bases and J by 1 base, and 10 bases separated the two germline ends. The CDR3 is 14 residues long. Germline V gene data show CDR1 as GTSNPN and CDR2 as SVGIG (reference sequence). The CDR3 region is CAWNRDVTNEKLFF. The CDR3, as DNA: TGTGCCTGGAACCGGGACGTAACTAATGAAAAACTGTTTTTT.

The rearrangement uses TRBV4-1 and TRBJ1-1, with 7 positions matching TRBD1. V was clipped by 4 bases and J by 4 bases; unmatched bases: 15. CDR1 MGHRA and CDR2 YSYEKL come from the germline V gene. The length of the CDR3 is 17 residues. In DNA form, the CDR3 reads TGCGCCAGCAGCCCAATGGACAGGCCACCTTTCGGCACTGAAGCTTTCTTT. Translation gives CASSPMDRPPFGTEAFF.

The gene calls are TRBV4-1 and TRBJ2-3, with D maybe TRBD1 (5 bases). Germline assignment: CDR1 MGHRA and CDR2 YSYEKL. CDR3 size: 13 residues. V dropped 5 bases and J dropped 5 bases, with 11 bases sitting between them. In nucleotides, the CDR3 is TGCGCCAGCAGCTCTGACAGAAAAGATACGCAGTATTTT. It is translated as CASSSDRKDTQYF.

J is TRBJ1-2 and V is TRBV5-8; D is perhaps TRBD1 (6 bases). Looked up from germline, CDR1 is SGHTS and CDR2 is YDEGEE. CDR3 size: 14 residues. V was cut by 1 base and J by 3 bases, with 10 bases left in between. The CDR3 bases are TGTGCCAGCAGCTTGTACAGGGCGGACTATGGCTACACCTTC. Translating gives CASSLYRADYGYTF. Together with reference TRBV5-8 and TRBJ1-2, the CDR3 gives the full variable domain: EAGVTQSPTHLIKTRGQQATLRCSPISGHTSVYWYQQALGLGLQFLLWYDEGEERNRGNFPPRFSGRQFPNYSSELNVNALELEDSALYLCASSLYRADYGYTFGSGTRLTVV.

This sequence joins TRBV2 and TRBJ1-1, with D tentatively TRBD1 (5 bases). This CDR3 spans 15 amino acids. Germline V CDR1 and CDR2: SNHLY, FYNNEI. V was cut by 4 bases and J by 5 bases, with 17 bases left in between. CDR3 sequence reads: CASSGPGPGTTEAFF. The CDR3 DNA sequence: TGTGCCAGCAGTGGCCCCGGTCCTGGGACGACTGAAGCTTTCTTT.

A few counts support this clone. The chain recombines TRBV7-2 with TRBJ2-2, with D possibly matching TRBD2 (5 bases). Trimming left V 2 bases short and J 0 bases short, with 10 bases between. Germline V lookup: CDR1 SGHTA, CDR2 FQGNSA. The CDR3 totals 16 residues. This CDR3 is CASSLMSGANTGELFF. CDR3 nucleotides: TGTGCCAGCAGCTTAATGTCCGGGGCGAACACCGGGGAGCTGTTTTTT.

This clone has a handful of counts. V and J are TRBV10-1 and TRBJ2-7; no clear D gene. Germline values: CDR1 WNHNN, CDR2 SYGVQD (reference sequence). V dropped 6 bases and J dropped 0 bases, with 12 bases sitting between them. This CDR3 contains 14 residues. The CDR3 coding sequence is TGCGCCAGCAGCGAAAAACCGAGCTCCTACGAGCAGTACTTC. It encodes CASSEKPSSYEQYF.

In this sample, this clone turned up a few times. The genes are TRBV7-9 and TRBJ1-2; D gene unclear. The V gene's germline CDR1 is SEHNR and CDR2 FQNEAQ (reference sequence). This CDR3 has 12 amino acids. Trimming stripped 6 bases from V and 7 bases from J, with 12 bases between. CDR3 in DNA: TGTGCCAGCAGTATAGACTTTACTGGCTACACCTTC. Protein product: CASSIDFTGYTF.

This clone showed up just once. The chain employs TRBV15 and TRBJ2-1; TRBD2 matches 9 bases. Germline lookup yields CDR1 LNHNV and CDR2 YYDKDF (reference sequence). The trim removed 7 bases at V and 10 bases at J, leaving 5 bases unmatched. This CDR3 is built from 12 residues. The CDR3: CATNQAGGEQFF. Here the CDR3 DNA reads TGTGCCACCAATCAAGCGGGGGGCGAGCAGTTCTTC.

The chain couples TRBV7-2 to TRBJ2-7, with D uncertain. CDR1 is SGHTA, CDR2 FQGNSA, per germline. Trimming took 1 base from V and 0 from J, leaving 10 bases between them. This CDR3 region has 15 residues. The CDR3 DNA sequence: TGTGCCAGCAGCTTAGGATCCAGGAGCTCCTACGAGCAGTACTTC. Its protein is CASSLGSRSSYEQYF.